The 14 T cell receptor beta chains below all came from one sample that was sequenced in a study of response to subunit inactivated influenza vaccine. MiXCR, run by TCRdb on the RT-PCR reads, gives a single entry per CDR3 protein. The data contain 800,000 to 1,000,000 distinct CDR3 sequences, 21% of them seen just once; the ten biggest clones take up about a tenth. The sequencing used PBMCs from blood, collected 4 to 6 days after vaccination. The receptors were gathered from a man in his fifties who received an inactivated influenza vaccine.

This clonotype was counted only a few times. This rearrangement joins TRBV6-2 or TRBV6-3 to TRBJ2-5; 8 nucleotides agree with TRBD1. Per the germline V gene, CDR1 is MNHEY and CDR2 is SVGEGT. Trimming at V came to 1 base and at J to 5 bases, leaving 6 bases not matched to a gene. This CDR3 contains 15 residues. This CDR3 reads CASSYLQGAYETQYF. The CDR3, as DNA: TGTGCCAGCAGTTACTTGCAGGGGGCCTATGAGACCCAGTACTTC.

The chain links TRBV20-1 to TRBJ1-6; D remains unclear. With 3 bases removed from V and 0 bases from J, the gap between germline ends came to 12 bases. The CDR3 contains 16 residues. Germline lookup yields CDR1 DFQATT and CDR2 SNEGSKA (reference sequence). The CDR3 protein is CSASPSLRSYNSPLHF. The CDR3 DNA is TGCAGTGCTAGTCCATCCCTTCGCTCCTATAATTCACCCCTCCACTTT.

The chain employs TRBV6-2 or TRBV6-3 and TRBJ1-5, with D unclear. Per germline, CDR1 MNHEY and CDR2 SVGEGT. The CDR3 is 13 residues long. V was trimmed by 6 bases and J by 5 bases, leaving 11 bases between them. The CDR3: CASRDGSHQPQHF. The CDR3 coding sequence is TGTGCCAGCAGGGACGGGAGTCATCAGCCCCAGCATTTT.

The CDR3 spells CAWSVWRGGAPSTDTQYF. CDR3 nucleotide sequence: TGTGCCTGGAGTGTATGGCGGGGGGGAGCTCCTAGCACAGATACGCAGTATTTT. The V and J genes are TRBV30 and TRBJ2-3; 9 positions agree with TRBD2. The germline CDR1 and CDR2 sequences are GTSNPN and SVGIG (reference sequence). Trimming took 0 bases from V and 0 from J; bases not matched to a gene: 10. This CDR3 is 18 amino acids long.

This rearrangement joins TRBV6-5 to TRBJ2-3, with 9 bases lining up with TRBD2. Germline loops: CDR1 MNHEY, CDR2 SVGAGI. The CDR3 runs to 15 residues. Trimming took 6 bases from V and 7 from J; bases not matched to a gene: 11. The CDR3 nucleotides are TGTGCCAGCAGCTACCGGCTAGCGGGGAGCTATACGCAGTATTTT. This codes for CASSYRLAGSYTQYF.

This chain links TRBV3-1 with TRBJ2-1; 12 bases agree with TRBD2. Germline V gene lookup returns CDR1 LGHDT and CDR2 YNNKEL (reference sequence). The CDR3 runs 17 residues. With 1 base clipped from V and 7 bases from J, the junction kept 8 bases outside the gene matches. The CDR3 region has the DNA TGTGCCAGCAGCCAAGGACTAGCGGGAGTTGTTGCAAATGAGCAGTTCTTC. This encodes CASSQGLAGVVANEQFF.

The chain links TRBV20-1 to TRBJ1-3; D is ambiguous. The germline V gene encodes CDR1 DFQATT and CDR2 SNEGSKA (reference sequence). The CDR3 loop spans 14 amino acids. The germline V and J ends were trimmed by 6 bases and 0 bases, with 12 bases remaining between them. The CDR3, as DNA: TGCAGTGCCAATCCCTCAACCTCTGGAAACACCATATATTTT. This gives the protein CSANPSTSGNTIYF.

The chain couples TRBV20-1 to TRBJ2-7; D is ambiguous. This CDR3 is built from 15 residues. Looked up from germline, CDR1 is DFQATT and CDR2 is SNEGSKA (reference sequence). Trimming removed 5 bases at V and 3 bases at J, with 20 bases between. CDR3 protein: CSAPLWAYPNYEQYF. The CDR3, as DNA: TGCAGTGCTCCCCTGTGGGCCTACCCAAACTACGAGCAGTACTTC.

The V gene is TRBV6-2 or TRBV6-3, the J gene TRBJ1-4, with D hard to call. The CDR3 sequence is 15 residues long. The ends were cut back, 2 bases at V and 8 bases at J, with 15 bases in the middle. Germline V gene lookup returns CDR1 MNHEY and CDR2 SVGEGT. CDR3 region: CASSYPAGIEEKLFF. CDR3 nucleotides: TGTGCCAGCAGTTACCCAGCCGGGATAGAGGAAAAACTGTTTTTT.

There are a few counts of this clonotype. The V and J genes are TRBV20-1 and TRBJ2-3, with D possibly being TRBD1 or TRBD2 (5 bases each). This CDR3 region has 14 residues. CDR1 and CDR2 (germline): DFQATT, SNEGSKA (reference sequence). With 8 bases removed from V and 4 bases from J, the gap between germline ends came to 19 bases. The CDR3 is CSLSRQGDPDTQYF. The CDR3 bases are TGCAGTCTAAGCAGGCAAGGGGACCCAGATACGCAGTATTTT.

This chain joins TRBV7-9 and TRBJ2-7; tentative D call: TRBD1 (6 bases). CDR1 is SEHNR and CDR2 is FQNEAQ in the germline V gene (reference sequence). Trimming took off 4 bases at V and 3 bases at J, with 22 bases between the two ends. The CDR3 consists of 17 residues. The CDR3 DNA reads as TGTGCCAGCAGCTCTCCTGATCAGGGGTTGACGCTCTACGAGCAGTACTTC. It yields the protein CASSSPDQGLTLYEQYF.

The chain uses TRBV4-2 and TRBJ2-1, with 9 bases identical to TRBD2. Germline V gives CDR1 LGHNA, CDR2 YNFKEQ. This CDR3 region has 17 residues. With V trimmed by 2 bases and J by 0 bases, 5 bases remained unmatched. CDR3 sequence reads: CASSQTLAGLSYNEQFF. The CDR3 nucleotides read TGTGCCAGCAGCCAAACTCTAGCGGGACTCTCCTACAATGAGCAGTTCTTC.

The gene calls are TRBV29-1 and TRBJ1-1, with 8 bases that match TRBD1. From germline, CDR1 is SQVTM and CDR2 ANQGSEA. Trimming took 6 bases from V and 5 from J; bases not matched to a gene: 8. The CDR3 totals 13 residues. The CDR3 nucleotides read TGCAGCGTCAATCGGGACAGGATAACTGAAGCTTTCTTT. Encoded protein: CSVNRDRITEAFF.

This clonotype was counted a few times. V usage is TRBV4-3 and J usage is TRBJ2-1; TRBD2 might be the D (6 bases). The CDR3 covers 17 residues. Trimming left V 0 bases short and J 4 bases short, with 16 bases between. CDR1 LGHNA and CDR2 YSLEER come from the germline V gene. CDR3 region: CASSQDSAGLIYNEQFF. CDR3 coding DNA: TGCGCCAGCAGCCAAGATTCCGCGGGACTGATATACAATGAGCAGTTCTTC.